The rows below give T cell receptor beta chains drawn from one sample of a study of shared clonotypes between healthy human individuals. Some clones are missing from TCRdb's copy, which holds only in-frame ones; the method was immunoSEQ multiplex PCR. Here the sample spans about 590,000 clones, around 95% being singletons. Sequencing input: naive CD8+ T cells sorted from blood. The source of these receptors is a woman aged 25 to 39 in good health. Each CDR3 is given with its conserved first and last residue. A D gene is named only where the DNA matches it firmly. Not all rows give a size; the values are once, few, many and, for expanded clones, a class.

TGTGCCAGCAGCGATCAAGCTAACTATGGCTACACCTTC | CASSDQANYGYTF | TRBV6-5 | - | TRBJ1-2 | -
TGCAGCGCCGATAGTTCGAACACTGAAGCTTTCTTT | CSADSSNTEAFF | TRBV29-1 | - | TRBJ1-1 | -
TGTGCCAGCAGTTTTACGGATAGCAATCAGCCCCAGCATTTT | CASSFTDSNQPQHF | TRBV28 | - | TRBJ1-5 | -
TGTGCCAGCAGCTTAGGCGCCACCGGGGAGCTGTTTTTT | CASSLGATGELFF | TRBV13 | - | TRBJ2-2 | -
TGTGCCAGCAGCTTACGGGACTTAGCCTCCTACGAGCAGTACTTC | CASSLRDLASYEQYF | TRBV11-2 | - | TRBJ2-7 | -
TGTGCCACCCAGGAGAGGGCCGGTGGCTACGGACCAGATACGCAGTATTTT | CATQERAGGYGPDTQYF | TRBV27 | - | TRBJ2-3 | -
TGTGCCAGCAGTTACTCGCTCCGTAGCACAGATACGCAGTATTTT | CASSYSLRSTDTQYF | TRBV6-5 | - | TRBJ2-3 | -
TGTGCCAGCAGTCCGGCCGGGAGCCAAGGGGTGGAAGGCTACACCTTC | CASSPAGSQGVEGYTF | TRBV28 | - | TRBJ1-2 | once
TGCGCCAGCATTCCTCTTTTGGGGCTAGCGGGGACGAATGAGCAGTTCTTC | CASIPLLGLAGTNEQFF | TRBV4-1 | TRBD2 | TRBJ2-1 | once
TGTGCCAGCAGCTTATTCCCGGGATTAGGGGTTGGGGCCACAGATACGCAGTATTTT | CASSLFPGLGVGATDTQYF | TRBV7-2 | - | TRBJ2-3 | once
TGTGCCAGCAGCCCGTGGACTAGCGGGAAGGGCGATACGCAGTATTTT | CASSPWTSGKGDTQYF | TRBV5-6 | TRBD2 | TRBJ2-3 | -
TGTGCCACCAGGACAGGGAACGGGGAGCTGTTTTTT | CATRTGNGELFF | TRBV10-3 | TRBD1 | TRBJ2-2 | -
TGTGCCAGCAGCTCGCGACCCTACGTTCCGTATTTT | CASSSRPYVPYF | TRBV7-2 | - | TRBJ2-3 | -
TGTGCCATCCACGGTACCCACGAGCAGTACTTC | CAIHGTHEQYF | TRBV10-3 | - | TRBJ2-7 | once
TGCAGCGTTGCGGCCTTTAGCTCCTACGAGCAGTACTTC | CSVAAFSSYEQYF | TRBV29-1 | - | TRBJ2-7 | -
TGTGCCAGTAGTATTACCAGGGACAGGGGGCTTCTTGAGATCTTCTCTGGGGCCAACGTCCTGACTTTC | CASSITRDRGLLEIFSGANVLTF | TRBV19 | TRBD1 | TRBJ2-6 | -
TGTGCCAGCAGCCCCCGGTTGAACACTGAAGCTTTCTTT | CASSPRLNTEAFF | TRBV27 | - | TRBJ1-1 | -
TGTGCCAGCAGCTTGGTAGGGGACTACTCTGGAAACACCATATATTTT | CASSLVGDYSGNTIYF | TRBV5-8 | - | TRBJ1-3 | -
TGTGCCAGCAGCTTAGCGTTGGGGGAGCTCGACGAGCAGTACTTC | CASSLALGELDEQYF | TRBV7-6 | - | TRBJ2-7 | -
TGTGCCAGCAGCTTAGACGTTCTCTCCTACAATGAGCAGTTCTTC | CASSLDVLSYNEQFF | TRBV7-9 | - | TRBJ2-1 | -
TGTGCCAGCAGTTTAAGCCCCGGGACAAATAAGGGCGAGCAGTACTTC | CASSLSPGTNKGEQYF | TRBV27 | - | TRBJ2-7 | -
TGTGCCAGCAGCGACACCCTTCTTCAGTTCTTC | CASSDTLLQFF | TRBV11-1 | - | TRBJ2-1 | -
TGTGCCAGCAGTTTAGGTCGGGGATCTGGCTCCTACGAGCAGTACTTC | CASSLGRGSGSYEQYF | TRBV27 | - | TRBJ2-7 | -
TGCGCCAGCAGCCAAGCATATACAGGGGGGGGTAACTATGGCTACACCTTC | CASSQAYTGGGNYGYTF | TRBV4-1 | TRBD1 | TRBJ1-2 | -